This T cell receptor beta chain was identified during a study of patients and donors after allogeneic stem cell transplantation. V was trimmed by 0 bases and J by 8 bases, leaving 10 bases between them. There are 13 residues in the CDR3. In germline, CDR1 is DFQATT, CDR2 SNEGSKA (reference sequence). TCRdb redid the calling of the RT-PCR reads with MiXCR, one entry per CDR3 protein. This sample carries about a million distinct CDR3 sequences, more than 15% of them seen once, and the ten largest clones take around 6%. This clonotype was obtained from a human donor who was either an allogeneic HSCT recipient or a stem cell or donor lymphocyte infusion donor (not recorded which). It is not recorded whose cells these are; they may come from a transplant donor. J is TRBJ1-4 and V is TRBV20-1; D uncertain. Sequencing used blood, either unsorted or a sorted T cell fraction (not recorded which). DNA for the CDR3: TGCAGTGCTAGAGATGCGGCCAGGGAAAAACTGTTTTTT. Its translation is CSARDAAREKLFF.